The 13 T cell receptor beta chains below were found in one sample sequenced in a study of shared clonotypes between healthy human individuals. Some clones are missing from TCRdb's copy, which holds only in-frame ones; the method was immunoSEQ multiplex PCR. The repertoire has roughly 700,000 clones, approximately 79% of them found once; the top ten carry under 2%. The sample was memory CD4+ T cells sorted from blood. Subset indicated: CD45RA-negative fraction. Receptors were obtained from a woman in her twenties or thirties in good health.

The chain uses TRBV5-1 and TRBJ2-3, with D maybe TRBD2 (5 bases). The CDR3 spans 14 residues. The V and J ends lost 3 bases and 2 bases respectively, with 10 bases between them. The germline V gene encodes CDR1 SGHRS and CDR2 YFSETQ. This CDR3 reads CASSSSIDTDTQYF. The CDR3 coding sequence is TGCGCCAGCAGCTCTAGCATTGACACAGATACGCAGTATTTT.

V is TRBV14 and J is TRBJ1-2, with D possibly matching TRBD1 (6 bases). Trimming stripped 6 bases from V and 8 bases from J, with 22 bases between. Germline CDR1 is SGHDN and CDR2 is FVKESK. This CDR3 contains 15 residues. This CDR3 reads CASRPPGTQGGGYTF. The CDR3, as DNA: TGTGCCAGCAGACCCCCCGGGACACAGGGAGGAGGCTACACCTTC.

The chain is built from TRBV5-8 and TRBJ2-7; D not certain. In germline, CDR1 is SGHTS, CDR2 YDEGEE. The CDR3 has 11 amino acids. The V end lost 4 bases, the J end lost 3 bases, and 5 bases lay between the germline ends. The CDR3 is CASSPYYEQYF. DNA for the CDR3: TGTGCCAGCAGCCCCTACTACGAGCAGTACTTC.

The V and J genes are TRBV5-4 and TRBJ2-3; 8 nucleotides line up with TRBD1. The germline V gene has CDR1 SGHNT and CDR2 YYREEE (reference sequence). The CDR3 spans 13 residues. J lost 3 bases, V lost 3 bases, and 0 bases had no gene match. CDR3 loop: CASSWTGTDTQYF. CDR3 nucleotides: TGTGCCAGCAGCTGGACAGGGACAGATACGCAGTATTTT.

V and J are TRBV7-9 and TRBJ2-7; D tentatively fits TRBD1 or TRBD2 (5 bases each). The CDR3 has 15 residues. V gave up 5 bases and J gave up 4 bases, with 18 bases separating them. Germline loops: CDR1 SEHNR, CDR2 FQNEAQ (reference sequence). The CDR3 loop is CASSPSGTRGYEQYF. DNA for the CDR3: TGTGCCAGCAGCCCCTCCGGGACCCGAGGGTACGAGCAGTACTTC.

The chain combines TRBV5-1 with TRBJ1-2; no clear D gene. This CDR3 comprises 14 residues. Germline-derived CDR1 and CDR2 are SGHRS and YFSETQ. Trimming took 0 bases from V and 6 from J, leaving 12 bases between them. CDR3 in amino acids: CASSLGHQADGYTF. The DNA of the CDR3 is TGCGCCAGCAGCTTGGGACACCAGGCAGATGGCTACACCTTC.

The chain couples TRBV19 to TRBJ2-7, with TRBD1 identical over 8 bases. Unmatched junction bases numbered 7, after V lost 0 bases and J lost 6 bases. The CDR3 is made up of 15 amino acids. CDR1 is LNHDA, CDR2 SQIVND, per germline (reference sequence). The CDR3 loop reads CASSIDWARGREQYF. CDR3 sequence (DNA): TGTGCCAGTAGTATAGATTGGGCCAGGGGGCGCGAGCAGTACTTC.

The V gene is TRBV5-1, the J gene TRBJ2-7; no clear D. The germline V gene has CDR1 SGHRS and CDR2 YFSETQ. Trimming removed 4 bases from V and 0 bases from J, with 11 bases in between. The CDR3 runs 14 residues. The CDR3 region has the DNA TGCGCCAGCAGCGTGCGGTGGAGCTCCTACGAGCAGTACTTC. This codes for CASSVRWSSYEQYF.

This CDR3 reads CASSSLAGNTDTQYF. DNA for the CDR3: TGTGCCAGCAGTTCGCTAGCGGGGAACACAGATACGCAGTATTTT. The chain joins TRBV28 to TRBJ2-3, with TRBD2 matching 9 bases. Germline CDR1 reads MDHEN; CDR2 reads SYDVKM. J gave up 2 bases and V 4 bases, and 4 bases lay outside the gene matches. This CDR3 contains 15 residues. Full variable domain (rest looked up from reference TRBV28 and TRBJ2-3): DVKVTQSSRYLVKRTGEKVFLECVQDMDHENMFWYRQDPGLGLRLIYFSYDVKMKEKGDIPEGYSVSREKKERFSLILESASTNQTSMYLCASSSLAGNTDTQYFGPGTRLTVL.

The rearrangement links TRBV5-1 to TRBJ1-4, with no clear D. From germline, CDR1 is SGHRS and CDR2 YFSETQ. The CDR3 is 15 residues long. Between the trimmed V and J ends, which lost 2 bases and 7 bases, there was a span of 15 bases. The CDR3 bases are TGCGCCAGCAGCTTACAGACGAGTGTGGGTGAAAAACTGTTTTTT. Translating gives CASSLQTSVGEKLFF.

This clone has only a few counts. The chain is built from TRBV5-1 and TRBJ2-7, with D perhaps TRBD1 (6 bases). This CDR3 is built from 17 residues. Trimming left V 4 bases short and J 0 bases short, with 20 bases between. CDR1 and CDR2 (germline): SGHRS, YFSETQ. The CDR3 DNA reads as TGCGCCAGCAGCCGAACAGGGCCGGGTTCAAGCTCCTACGAGCAGTACTTC. Its protein product is CASSRTGPGSSSYEQYF.

V gene TRBV6-1 combines with J gene TRBJ2-7, with D perhaps matching TRBD2 (5 bases). The CDR3 has 17 residues. V was pared by 7 bases and J by 3 bases, with 25 bases between. Looked up from germline, CDR1 is MNHNS and CDR2 is SASEGT. The CDR3 protein is CASTDTASGESRYEQYF. The CDR3 DNA is TGTGCCAGCACTGATACAGCCTCCGGGGAAAGCCGCTACGAGCAGTACTTC.

A remark on this clone: Other DNA sequences in the same sample also yield this CDR3. The genes are TRBV6-6 and TRBJ1-2; 7 bases agree with TRBD1. The CDR3 is 11 residues long. With 6 bases clipped from V and 7 bases from J, the junction kept 2 bases outside the gene matches. Germline V CDR1 and CDR2: MNHNY, SVGAGI (reference sequence). CDR3 in DNA: TGTGCCAGCAGAAGACAGGGTGGCTACACCTTC. This sequence encodes CASRRQGGYTF.